This T cell receptor beta chain comes out of a study of blood T cells in healthy people across ages. Study findings and constraints: Bulk PBMC profiling left naive and antigen-experienced comparisons inconclusive.

At least 7 million PBMCs were isolated per sample. Alongside a J-beta primer mix, a sample-barcoded 5' primer served in a second PCR lasting about 6 to 11 cycles. A single record per CDR3 protein comes from TCRdb applying MiXCR to the 5' RACE reads. This sample yields roughly 860,000 distinct CDR3 sequences, of which about 59% are seen a single time; 25% to 35% belongs to the top ten. A few counts support this clonotype. As yet, its antigen is unknown. The sample comprised blood. This TCR derives from a man aged 30 to 45 in good health.

In DNA form, the CDR3 reads TGCGCCAGCACCCCATTTAGCGAGCCCTCAGATACGCAGTATTTT. Translating gives CASTPFSEPSDTQYF. The J gene is TRBJ2-3, the V gene TRBV5-1; D possibly corresponds to TRBD2 (5 bases). Germline-derived CDR1 and CDR2 are SGHRS and YFSETQ. The CDR3 is 15 residues long. With 6 bases removed from V and 4 bases from J, the gap between germline ends came to 18 bases.